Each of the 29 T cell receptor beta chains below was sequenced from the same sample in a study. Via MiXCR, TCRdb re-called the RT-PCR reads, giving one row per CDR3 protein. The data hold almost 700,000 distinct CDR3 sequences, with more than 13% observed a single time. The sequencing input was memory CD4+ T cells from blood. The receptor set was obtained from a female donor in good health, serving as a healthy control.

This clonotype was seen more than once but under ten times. The DNA for the CDR3 is TGTGCCAGCAAGGGGGCCCAGATTTCGATCTGGGCCAACGTCCTGACTTTC. Encoded protein: CASKGAQISIWANVLTF. V gene TRBV28 combines with J gene TRBJ2-6, with 7 bases that match TRBD1. The trim removed 7 bases at V and 5 bases at J, leaving 14 bases unmatched. Germline V gives CDR1 MDHEN, CDR2 SYDVKM. The CDR3 totals 17 residues.

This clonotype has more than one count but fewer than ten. The CDR3 reads CAWTGSGGPELFF. The CDR3 DNA sequence: TGTGCCTGGACCGGGTCCGGGGGCCCTGAGCTGTTTTTT. The V call is TRBV30, the J call TRBJ2-2, with D perhaps being TRBD1 or TRBD2 (6 bases each). CDR3 length equals 13 residues. Per germline, CDR1 GTSNPN and CDR2 SVGIG (reference sequence). Trimming removed 4 bases from V and 11 bases from J, with 17 bases in between.

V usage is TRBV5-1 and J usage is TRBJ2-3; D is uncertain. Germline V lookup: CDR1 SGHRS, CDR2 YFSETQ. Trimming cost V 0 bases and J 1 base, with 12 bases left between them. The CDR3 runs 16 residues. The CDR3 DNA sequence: TGCGCCAGCAGCTTGGCTGGGGTGAGTGGCACAGATACGCAGTATTTT. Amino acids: CASSLAGVSGTDTQYF.

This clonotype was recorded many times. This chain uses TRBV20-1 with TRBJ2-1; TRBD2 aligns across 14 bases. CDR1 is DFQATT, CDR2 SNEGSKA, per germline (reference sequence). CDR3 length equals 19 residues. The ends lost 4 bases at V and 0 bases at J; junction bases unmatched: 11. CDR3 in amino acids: CSATSGTSGSLLSYNEQFF. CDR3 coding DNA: TGCAGTGCTACCTCCGGGACTAGCGGGAGCCTTCTCTCCTACAATGAGCAGTTCTTC.

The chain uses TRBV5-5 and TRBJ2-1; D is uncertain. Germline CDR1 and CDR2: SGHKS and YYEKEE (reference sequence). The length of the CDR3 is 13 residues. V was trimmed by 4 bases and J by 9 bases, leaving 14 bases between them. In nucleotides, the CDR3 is TGTGCCAGCAGCCCCTACAAGGGTGGTGAGCAGTTCTTC. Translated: CASSPYKGGEQFF.

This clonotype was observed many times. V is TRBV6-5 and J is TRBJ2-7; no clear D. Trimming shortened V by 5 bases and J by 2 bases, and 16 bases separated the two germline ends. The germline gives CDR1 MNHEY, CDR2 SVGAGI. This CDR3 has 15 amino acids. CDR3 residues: CASSERHSRTYEQYF. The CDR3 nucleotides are TGTGCCAGCAGTGAAAGACATTCAAGAACCTACGAGCAGTACTTC.

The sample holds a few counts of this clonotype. CDR3 loop: CSASEDPPAGRQYF. DNA for the CDR3: TGCAGTGCTAGTGAGGACCCTCCCGCGGGTAGGCAGTACTTC. The rearrangement links TRBV20-1 to TRBJ2-7; a weak D match, TRBD2 (5 bases). The CDR3 length is 14 residues. V dropped 3 bases and J dropped 9 bases, with 21 bases sitting between them. Germline lookup yields CDR1 DFQATT and CDR2 SNEGSKA (reference sequence).

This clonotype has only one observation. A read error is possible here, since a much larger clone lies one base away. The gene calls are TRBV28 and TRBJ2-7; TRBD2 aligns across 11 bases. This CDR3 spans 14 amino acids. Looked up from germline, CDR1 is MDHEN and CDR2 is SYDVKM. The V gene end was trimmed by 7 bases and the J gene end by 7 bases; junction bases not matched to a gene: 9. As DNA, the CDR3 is TGTGCCAGCATCCTCGGGACTAGCGGCTCTGAGCAGTACTTC. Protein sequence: CASILGTSGSEQYF.

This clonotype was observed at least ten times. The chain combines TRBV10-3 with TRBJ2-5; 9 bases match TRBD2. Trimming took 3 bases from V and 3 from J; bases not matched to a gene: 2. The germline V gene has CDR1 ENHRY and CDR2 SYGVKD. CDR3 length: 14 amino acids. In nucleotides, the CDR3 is TGTGCCATCAGTGAAAGACTAGCGGAAGAGACCCAGTACTTC. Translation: CAISERLAEETQYF.

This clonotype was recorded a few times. CDR3 DNA: TGTGCCAGCAACCTCTTCCAGGGTGCTGGAAACACCATATATTTT. Its protein is CASNLFQGAGNTIYF. The chain couples TRBV11-2 to TRBJ1-3; D is perhaps TRBD1 (5 bases). Trimming left V 7 bases short and J 2 bases short, with 15 bases between. The CDR3 consists of 15 residues. CDR1 and CDR2 (germline): SGHAT, FQNNGV.

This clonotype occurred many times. The CDR3 region has the DNA TGTGCCAGCAGCCAAGCGGGCGTCGGGGTAGCGGGAGTGGAGGAGACCCAGTACTTC. Translation: CASSQAGVGVAGVEETQYF. This chain joins TRBV4-2 and TRBJ2-5; TRBD2 agrees at 9 bases. The V gene's germline CDR1 is LGHNA and CDR2 YNFKEQ. With V trimmed by 1 base and J by 5 bases, 17 bases remained unmatched. This CDR3 comprises 19 residues.

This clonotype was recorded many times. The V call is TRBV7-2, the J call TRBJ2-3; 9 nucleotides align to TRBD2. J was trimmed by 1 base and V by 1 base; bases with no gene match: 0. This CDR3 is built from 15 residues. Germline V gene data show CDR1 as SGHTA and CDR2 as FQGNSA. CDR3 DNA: TGTGCCAGCAGCTTAGGACTAGCGGGCACAGATACGCAGTATTTT. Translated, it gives CASSLGLAGTDTQYF.

The CDR3 loop reads CSGGRVVTEAFF. The CDR3 DNA sequence: TGCAGCGGAGGGCGGGTTGTCACTGAAGCTTTCTTT. The gene calls are TRBV29-1 and TRBJ1-1; no clear D. This CDR3 contains 12 residues. Trimming shortened V by 7 bases and J by 4 bases, and 13 bases separated the two germline ends. From germline, CDR1 is SQVTM and CDR2 ANQGSEA. The variable domain in full, with the rest retrieved from reference TRBV29-1 and TRBJ1-1, is SAVISQKPSRDICQRGTSLTIQCQVDSQVTMMFWYRQQPGQSLTLIATANQGSEATYESGFVIDKFPISRPNLTFSTLTVSNMSPEDSSIYLCSGGRVVTEAFFGQGTRLTVV.

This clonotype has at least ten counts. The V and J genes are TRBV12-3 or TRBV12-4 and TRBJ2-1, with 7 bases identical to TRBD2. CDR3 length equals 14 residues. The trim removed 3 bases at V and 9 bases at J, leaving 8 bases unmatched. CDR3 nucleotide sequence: TGTGCCAGCAGTTTTCTAGCGGTTAGGGGTGAGCAGTTCTTC. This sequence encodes CASSFLAVRGEQFF.

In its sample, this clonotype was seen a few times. In nucleotides, the CDR3 is TGTGCCACCAGTGGTGGGGGTGGGTCCTACAATGAGCAGTTCTTC. Translation gives CATSGGGGSYNEQFF. The chain employs TRBV24-1 and TRBJ2-1, with D perhaps TRBD1 or TRBD2 (5 bases each). The CDR3 extends over 15 amino acids. V was trimmed by 5 bases and J by 1 base, leaving 11 bases between them. Germline CDR1 is KGHDR and CDR2 is SFDVKD.

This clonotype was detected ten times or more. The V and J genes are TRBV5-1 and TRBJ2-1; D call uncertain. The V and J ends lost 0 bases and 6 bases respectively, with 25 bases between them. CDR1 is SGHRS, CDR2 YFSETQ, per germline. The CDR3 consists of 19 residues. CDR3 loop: CASSLVDINPAWTPNEQFF. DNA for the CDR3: TGCGCCAGCAGCTTGGTAGACATCAATCCCGCTTGGACGCCCAATGAGCAGTTCTTC. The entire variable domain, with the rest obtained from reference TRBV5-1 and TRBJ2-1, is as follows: KAGVTQTPRYLIKTRGQQVTLSCSPISGHRSVSWYQQTPGQGLQFLFEYFSETQRNKGNFPGRFSGRQFSNSRSEMNVSTLELGDSALYLCASSLVDINPAWTPNEQFFGPGTRLTVL.

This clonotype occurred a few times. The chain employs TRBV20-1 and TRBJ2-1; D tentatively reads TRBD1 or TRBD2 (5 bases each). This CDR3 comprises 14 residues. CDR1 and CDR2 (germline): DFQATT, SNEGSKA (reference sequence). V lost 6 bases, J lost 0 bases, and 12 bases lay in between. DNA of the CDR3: TGCAGTGCACCAGGGACGGTCTCCTACAATGAGCAGTTCTTC. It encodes CSAPGTVSYNEQFF.

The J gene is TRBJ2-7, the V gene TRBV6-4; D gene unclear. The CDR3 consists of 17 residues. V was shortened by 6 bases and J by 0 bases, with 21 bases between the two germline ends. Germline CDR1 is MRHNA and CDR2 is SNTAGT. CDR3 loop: CASRLTADHVSSYEQYF. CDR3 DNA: TGTGCCAGCAGATTGACGGCGGACCACGTCTCCTCCTACGAGCAGTACTTC.

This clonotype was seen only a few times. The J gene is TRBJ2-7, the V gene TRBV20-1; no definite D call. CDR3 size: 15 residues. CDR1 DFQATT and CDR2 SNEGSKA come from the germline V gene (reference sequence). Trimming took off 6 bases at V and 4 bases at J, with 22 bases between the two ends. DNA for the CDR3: TGCAGTGCGCGGCCCTCTGACTTGTTGACTTACGAGCAGTACTTC. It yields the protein CSARPSDLLTYEQYF.

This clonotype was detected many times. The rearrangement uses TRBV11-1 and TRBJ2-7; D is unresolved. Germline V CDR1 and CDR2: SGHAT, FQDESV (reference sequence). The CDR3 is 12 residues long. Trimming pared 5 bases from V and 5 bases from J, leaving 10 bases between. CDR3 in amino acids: CASSPRSNEQYF. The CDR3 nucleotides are TGTGCCAGCAGCCCCCGGTCCAACGAGCAGTACTTC.

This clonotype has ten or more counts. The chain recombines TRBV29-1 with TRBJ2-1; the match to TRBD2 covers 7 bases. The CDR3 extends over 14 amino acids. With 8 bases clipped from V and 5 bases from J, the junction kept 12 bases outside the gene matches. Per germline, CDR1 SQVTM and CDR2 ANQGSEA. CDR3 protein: CSSRRGGENNEQFF. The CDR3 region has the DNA TGCAGCTCCCGAAGGGGAGGGGAGAACAATGAGCAGTTCTTC.

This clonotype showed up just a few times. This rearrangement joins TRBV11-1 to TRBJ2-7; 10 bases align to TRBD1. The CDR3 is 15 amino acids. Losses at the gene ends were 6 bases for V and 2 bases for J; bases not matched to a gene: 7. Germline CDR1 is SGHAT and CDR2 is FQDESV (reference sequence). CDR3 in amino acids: CASRLDRGTPYEQYF. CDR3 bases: TGTGCCAGCAGATTGGACAGGGGGACCCCCTACGAGCAGTACTTC.

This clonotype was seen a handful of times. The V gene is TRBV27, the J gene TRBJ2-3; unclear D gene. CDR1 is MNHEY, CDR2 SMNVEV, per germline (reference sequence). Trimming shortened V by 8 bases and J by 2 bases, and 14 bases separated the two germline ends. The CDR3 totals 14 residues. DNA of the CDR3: TGTGCCAGCTCAGGCTCCGGGCCCACAGATACGCAGTATTTT. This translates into CASSGSGPTDTQYF.

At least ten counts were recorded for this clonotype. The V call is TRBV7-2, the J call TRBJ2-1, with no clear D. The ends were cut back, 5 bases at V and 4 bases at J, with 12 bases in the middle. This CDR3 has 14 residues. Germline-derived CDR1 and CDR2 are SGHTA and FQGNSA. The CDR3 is CASSQRPPYNEQFF. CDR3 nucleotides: TGTGCCAGCAGCCAAAGACCCCCTTACAATGAGCAGTTCTTC.

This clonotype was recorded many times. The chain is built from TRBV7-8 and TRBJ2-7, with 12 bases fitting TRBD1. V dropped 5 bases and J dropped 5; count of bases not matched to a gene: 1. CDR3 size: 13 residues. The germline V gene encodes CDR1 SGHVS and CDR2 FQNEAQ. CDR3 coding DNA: TGTGCCAGCAGCCGGGACAGGGGGCACGAGCAGTACTTC. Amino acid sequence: CASSRDRGHEQYF.

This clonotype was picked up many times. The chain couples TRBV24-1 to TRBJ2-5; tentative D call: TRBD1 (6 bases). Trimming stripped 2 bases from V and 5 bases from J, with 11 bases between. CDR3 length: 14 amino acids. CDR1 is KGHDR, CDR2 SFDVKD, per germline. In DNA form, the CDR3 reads TGTGCCACCAGTGATTACAGGGAAGGGGAGACCCAGTACTTC. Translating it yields CATSDYREGETQYF.

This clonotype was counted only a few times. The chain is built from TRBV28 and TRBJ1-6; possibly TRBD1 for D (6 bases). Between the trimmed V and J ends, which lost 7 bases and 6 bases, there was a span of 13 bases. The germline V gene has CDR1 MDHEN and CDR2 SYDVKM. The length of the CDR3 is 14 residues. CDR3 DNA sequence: TGTGCCAGCACCCCCGGGGGGGCTAATTCACCCCTCCACTTT. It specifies CASTPGGANSPLHF.

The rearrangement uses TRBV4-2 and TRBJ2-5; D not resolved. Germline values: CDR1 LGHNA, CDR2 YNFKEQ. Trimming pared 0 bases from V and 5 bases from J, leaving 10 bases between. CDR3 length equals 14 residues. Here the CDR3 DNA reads TGTGCCAGCAGCCAAGAGGGGTGGCGGGAGACCCAGTACTTC. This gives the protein CASSQEGWRETQYF.

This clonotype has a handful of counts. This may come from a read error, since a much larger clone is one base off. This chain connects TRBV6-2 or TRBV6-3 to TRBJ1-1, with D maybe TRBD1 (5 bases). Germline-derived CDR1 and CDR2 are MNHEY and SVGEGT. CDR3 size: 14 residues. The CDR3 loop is CASSYKGWNTEALF. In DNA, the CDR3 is TGTGCCAGCAGTTACAAGGGGTGGAACACTGAAGCTCTCTTT.